This TCR beta chain was recorded in a study of fetal regulatory T cell absence and autoimmunity. This was a survey-level run. TCRdb keeps only in-frame clones here, not all; method: immunoSEQ multiplex PCR. Here the sample spans about 95,000 clones, 72% being singletons. Study-level results: Compared with cord blood, pancreas showed oligoclonal TCR enrichment, some clones over 80-fold.

Note on this clone: Its antigen remains unidentified.

Sequencing was done on a sample of pancreas tissue. The sequence derives from a male donor with IPEX syndrome.

CDR3 sequence reads: CASRARYNEQFF. The CDR3 DNA reads TGTGCCAGCAGAGCCAGGTACAATGAGCAGTTCTTC. The chain couples TRBV27 to TRBJ2-1; D gene ambiguous. Trimming stripped 6 bases from V and 4 bases from J, with 7 bases between. The CDR3 contains 12 residues. Germline loops: CDR1 MNHEY, CDR2 SMNVEV (reference sequence).